The 4 T cell receptor beta chains in this list originate from one sample, sequenced in a study of human T cells and chemical hapten exposure. MiXCR, run by TCRdb on the RACE reads, gives a single entry per CDR3 protein. The sample shows a few hundred thousand distinct CDR3 sequences, about 4.8% of them seen only once. Regarding time point: patch test 1, 2 weeks after DPC sensitization. Specified treatment: therapeutic diphenylcyclopropenone sensitization with weekly scalp DPC. Specimen: whole blood, collected in connection with sensitization to the hapten diphenylcyclopropenone (DPC). The receptors shown here come from a woman between 45 and 65 years old with alopecia areata. Some clones in this sample may be carry-over from other donors' samples.

This clonotype appeared many times. Sequence at one end of the junction differs from germline and may be a read error. V usage is TRBV6-1 and J usage is TRBJ1-2, with D unresolved. There are 14 residues in the CDR3. Germline CDR1 MNHNS, CDR2 SASEGT. The CDR3 here is CASTNARRAADPGF. DNA for the CDR3: TGTGCCAGCACCAACGCCCGAAGGGCTGCTGATCCTGGCTTC.

This sequence joins TRBV6-2 or TRBV6-3 and TRBJ2-2; D tentatively fits TRBD1 or TRBD2 (6 bases each). V lost 5 bases, J lost 0 bases, and 13 bases lay in between. CDR3 length equals 16 residues. CDR1 and CDR2 from the germline V gene are MNHEY and SVGEGT. As DNA, the CDR3 is TGTGCCAGCAGTAGGGGGGACCCCGCGAACACCGGGGAGCTGTTTTTT. It encodes CASSRGDPANTGELFF.

In this sample, this clonotype turned up many times. The chain carries TRBV20-1 and TRBJ1-1; TRBD1 is a possible D gene (5 bases). This CDR3 has 14 residues. Between the trimmed V and J ends, which lost 6 bases and 0 bases, there was a span of 14 bases. Germline V gene data show CDR1 as DFQATT and CDR2 as SNEGSKA (reference sequence). The chain's CDR3 is CSAPLGHLNTEAFF. The CDR3 DNA is TGCAGTGCGCCACTCGGACATCTGAACACTGAAGCTTTCTTT.

V gene TRBV5-4 combines with J gene TRBJ2-2, with a tentative D call TRBD1 (6 bases). V dropped 4 bases and J dropped 1 base, with 11 bases sitting between them. Germline CDR1 is SGHNT and CDR2 is YYREEE (reference sequence). The CDR3 is 15 amino acids. The CDR3 spells CASSRKDRNTGELFF. The CDR3 DNA follows: TGTGCCAGCAGCCGGAAGGACAGGAACACCGGGGAGCTGTTTTTT.